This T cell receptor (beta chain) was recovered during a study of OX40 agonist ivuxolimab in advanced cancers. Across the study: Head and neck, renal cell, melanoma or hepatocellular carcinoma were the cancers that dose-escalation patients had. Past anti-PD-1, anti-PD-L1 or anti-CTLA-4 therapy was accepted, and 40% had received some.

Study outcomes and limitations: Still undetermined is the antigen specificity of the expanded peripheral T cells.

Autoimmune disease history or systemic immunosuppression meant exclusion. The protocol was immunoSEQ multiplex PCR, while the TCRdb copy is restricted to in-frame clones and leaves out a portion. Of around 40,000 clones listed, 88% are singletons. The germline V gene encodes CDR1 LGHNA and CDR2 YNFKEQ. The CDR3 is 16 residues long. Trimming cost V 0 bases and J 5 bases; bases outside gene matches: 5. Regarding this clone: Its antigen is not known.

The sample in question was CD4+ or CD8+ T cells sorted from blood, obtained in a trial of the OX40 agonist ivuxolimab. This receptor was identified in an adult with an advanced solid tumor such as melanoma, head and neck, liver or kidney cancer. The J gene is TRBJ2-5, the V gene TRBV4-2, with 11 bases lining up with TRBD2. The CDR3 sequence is CASSQDTSGREETQYF. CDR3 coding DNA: TGTGCCAGCAGCCAAGATACTAGCGGGAGAGAGGAGACCCAGTACTTC.